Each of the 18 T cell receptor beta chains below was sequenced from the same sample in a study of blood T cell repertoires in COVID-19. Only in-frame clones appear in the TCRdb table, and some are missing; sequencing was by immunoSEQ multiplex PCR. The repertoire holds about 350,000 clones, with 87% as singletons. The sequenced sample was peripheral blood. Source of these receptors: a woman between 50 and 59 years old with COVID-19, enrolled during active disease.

The CDR3, as DNA: TGTGCCAGCAGCCCGCTGGGAGCGAGTACCACAGATACGCAGTATTTT. Protein: CASSPLGASTTDTQYF. V usage is TRBV3-1 (or the pseudogene TRBV3-2) and J usage is TRBJ2-3, with D tentatively TRBD2 (5 bases). The CDR3 consists of 16 residues. Trimming removed 4 bases at V and 2 bases at J, with 16 bases between. CDR1 and CDR2 (germline): LGHDT, YNNKEL (reference sequence).

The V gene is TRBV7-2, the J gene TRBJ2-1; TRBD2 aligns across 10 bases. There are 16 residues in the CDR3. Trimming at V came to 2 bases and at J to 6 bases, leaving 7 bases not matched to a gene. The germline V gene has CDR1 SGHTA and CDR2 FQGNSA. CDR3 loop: CASSLPRTSGINEQFF. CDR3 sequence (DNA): TGTGCCAGCAGCTTACCCAGGACTAGCGGAATCAATGAGCAGTTCTTC.

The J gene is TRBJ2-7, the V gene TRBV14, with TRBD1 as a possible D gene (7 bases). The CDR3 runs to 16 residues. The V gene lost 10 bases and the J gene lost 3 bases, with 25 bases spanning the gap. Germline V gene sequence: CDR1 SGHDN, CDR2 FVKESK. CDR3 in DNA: TGTGCCATCGGGGGCAGGGGGGAAGCGAGGTTCTACGAGCAGTACTTC. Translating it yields CAIGGRGEARFYEQYF.

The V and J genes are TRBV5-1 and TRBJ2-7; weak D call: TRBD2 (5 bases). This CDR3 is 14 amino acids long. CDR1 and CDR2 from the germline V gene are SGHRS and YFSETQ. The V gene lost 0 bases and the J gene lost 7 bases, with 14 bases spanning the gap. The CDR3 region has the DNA TGCGCCAGCAGCTTGGGTGGGAGAACGGAGGAGCAGTACTTC. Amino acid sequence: CASSLGGRTEEQYF. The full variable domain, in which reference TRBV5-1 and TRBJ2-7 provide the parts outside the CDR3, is KAGVTQTPRYLIKTRGQQVTLSCSPISGHRSVSWYQQTPGQGLQFLFEYFSETQRNKGNFPGRFSGRQFSNSRSEMNVSTLELGDSALYLCASSLGGRTEEQYFGPGTRLTVT.

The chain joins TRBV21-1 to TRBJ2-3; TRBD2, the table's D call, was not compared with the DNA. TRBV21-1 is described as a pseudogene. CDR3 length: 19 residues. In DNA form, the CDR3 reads TGTGCCAGCAGCAAAACCTCTAATTCGCGGGAGAAAGGCACAGATACGCAGTATTTT. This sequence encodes CASSKTSNSREKGTDTQYF.

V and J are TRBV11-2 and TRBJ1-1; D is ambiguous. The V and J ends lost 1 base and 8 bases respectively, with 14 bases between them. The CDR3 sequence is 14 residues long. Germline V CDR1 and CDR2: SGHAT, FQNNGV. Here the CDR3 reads CASSLGHYRGEAFF. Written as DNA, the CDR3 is TGTGCCAGCAGCTTAGGCCACTACCGGGGAGAAGCTTTCTTT.

The CDR3 nucleotides read TGTGCCACCAGCAGAGAAGCTACAGGAACTGGAAACACCATATATTTT. Encoded protein: CATSREATGTGNTIYF. The chain combines TRBV15 with TRBJ1-3; possibly TRBD1 for D (5 bases). The germline V gene encodes CDR1 LNHNV and CDR2 YYDKDF (reference sequence). The CDR3 is 16 residues long. V dropped 0 bases and J dropped 2 bases, with 11 bases sitting between them.

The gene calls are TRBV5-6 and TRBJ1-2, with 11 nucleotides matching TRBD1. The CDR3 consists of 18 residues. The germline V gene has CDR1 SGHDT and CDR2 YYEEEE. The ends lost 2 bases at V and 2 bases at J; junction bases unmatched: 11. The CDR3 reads CASSFRTGGNRPNYGYTF. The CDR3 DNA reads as TGTGCCAGCAGCTTCAGGACAGGGGGCAACCGGCCCAACTATGGCTACACCTTC.

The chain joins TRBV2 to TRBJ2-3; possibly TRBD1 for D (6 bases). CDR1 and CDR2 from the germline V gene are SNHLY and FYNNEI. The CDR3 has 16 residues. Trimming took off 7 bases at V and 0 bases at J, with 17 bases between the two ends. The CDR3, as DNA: TGTGCCAGCAAGGGCAAACAGGGAGCGAGCACAGATACGCAGTATTTT. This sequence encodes CASKGKQGASTDTQYF.

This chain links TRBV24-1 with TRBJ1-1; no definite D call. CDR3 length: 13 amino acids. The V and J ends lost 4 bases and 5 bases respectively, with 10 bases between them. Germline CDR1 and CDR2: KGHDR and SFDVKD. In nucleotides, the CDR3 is TGTGCCACCAGTGAGCCGGGGAGAACTGAAGCTTTCTTT. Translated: CATSEPGRTEAFF.

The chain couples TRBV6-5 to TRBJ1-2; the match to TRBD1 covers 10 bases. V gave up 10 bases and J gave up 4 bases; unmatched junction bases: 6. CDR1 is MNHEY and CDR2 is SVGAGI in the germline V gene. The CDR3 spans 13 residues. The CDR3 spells CAIRQGAVYGYTF. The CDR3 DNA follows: TGTGCCATAAGACAGGGGGCAGTCTATGGCTACACCTTC.

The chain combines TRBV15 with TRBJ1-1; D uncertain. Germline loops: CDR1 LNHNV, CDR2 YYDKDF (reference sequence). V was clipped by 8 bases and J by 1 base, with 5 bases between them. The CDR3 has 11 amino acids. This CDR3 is CATSGNTEAFF. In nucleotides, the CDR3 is TGTGCCACCTCCGGGAACACTGAAGCTTTCTTT. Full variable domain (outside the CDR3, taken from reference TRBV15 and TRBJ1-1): DAMVIQNPRYQVTQFGKPVTLSCSQTLNHNVMYWYQQKSSQAPKLLFHYYDKDFNNEADTPDNFQSRRPNTSFCFLDIRSPGLGDTAMYLCATSGNTEAFFGQGTRLTVV.

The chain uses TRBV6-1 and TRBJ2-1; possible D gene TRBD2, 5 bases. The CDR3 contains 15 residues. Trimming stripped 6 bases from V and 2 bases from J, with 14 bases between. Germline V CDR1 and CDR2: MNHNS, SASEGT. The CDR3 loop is CASSLTSSPYNEQFF. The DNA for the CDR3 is TGTGCCAGCAGCTTAACTAGTTCACCCTACAATGAGCAGTTCTTC.

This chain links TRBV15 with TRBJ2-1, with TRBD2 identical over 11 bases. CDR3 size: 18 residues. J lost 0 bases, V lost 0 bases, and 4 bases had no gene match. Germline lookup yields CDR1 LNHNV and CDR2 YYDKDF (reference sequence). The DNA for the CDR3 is TGTGCCACCAGCAGAGACTGGCTAGCGGGAGGCTCCTACAATGAGCAGTTCTTC. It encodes CATSRDWLAGGSYNEQFF.

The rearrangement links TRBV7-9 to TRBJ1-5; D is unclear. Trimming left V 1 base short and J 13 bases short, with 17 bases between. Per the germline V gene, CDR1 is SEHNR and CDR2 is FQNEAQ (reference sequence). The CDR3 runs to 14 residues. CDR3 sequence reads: CASSLDRDPFLQHF. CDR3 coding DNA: TGTGCCAGCAGCTTAGACCGGGATCCCTTTTTGCAGCATTTT.

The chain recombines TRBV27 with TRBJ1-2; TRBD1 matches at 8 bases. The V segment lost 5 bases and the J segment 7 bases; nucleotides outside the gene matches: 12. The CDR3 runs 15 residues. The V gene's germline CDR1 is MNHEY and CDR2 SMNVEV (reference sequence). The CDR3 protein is CASSKPLAGGTGYTF. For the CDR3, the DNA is TGTGCCAGCAGTAAACCCCTGGCAGGGGGCACTGGCTACACCTTC.

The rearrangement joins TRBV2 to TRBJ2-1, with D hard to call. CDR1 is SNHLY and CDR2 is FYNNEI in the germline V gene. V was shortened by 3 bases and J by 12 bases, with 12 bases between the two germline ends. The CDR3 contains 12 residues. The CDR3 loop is CASSDNSIVQFF. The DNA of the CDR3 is TGTGCCAGCAGTGATAATAGTATAGTGCAGTTCTTC. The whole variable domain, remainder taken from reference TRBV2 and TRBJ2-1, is EPEVTQTPSHQVTQMGQEVILRCVPISNHLYFYWYRQILGQKVEFLVSFYNNEISEKSEIFDDQFSVERPDGSNFTLKIRSTKLEDSAMYFCASSDNSIVQFFGPGTRLTVL.

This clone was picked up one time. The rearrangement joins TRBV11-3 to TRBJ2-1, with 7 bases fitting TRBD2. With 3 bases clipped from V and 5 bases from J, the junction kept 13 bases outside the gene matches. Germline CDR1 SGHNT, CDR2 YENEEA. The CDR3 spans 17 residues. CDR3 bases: TGTGCCAGCAGCTTTCGACCCGGAGCGGGACTCGACAATGAGCAGTTCTTC. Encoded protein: CASSFRPGAGLDNEQFF.